This paragraph covers one T cell receptor (beta chain) sequence. Its binding antigen is unknown. Per-base qualities were not stored, and no clone one base away is much larger. The data are from a study of T cell responses to AZD1222 COVID-19 vaccine listed by TCRdb under 2021. For the study in its entirety: AZD1222 recipients with second doses at about 4 weeks or about 12 weeks were pooled, because spike-specific TCR depth and breadth did not differ between schedules. Trial participants were enrolled into age subgroups of 18-55, 56-69 and 70-plus years, which contained approximately 150, 30 and 60 TCR-sequenced participants, respectively. A total of 230 to 250 trial participants underwent TCR sequencing, of whom 200 to 220 received two doses of AZD1222 and roughly 25 received two doses of the MenACWY control vaccine. Paper-wide results and their limitations: A significant rise in spike-specific TCR breadth and depth was observed after two AZD1222 doses relative to day 0 and relative to MenACWY recipients. Only five to seven AZD1222 recipients were SARS-CoV-2 seropositive at baseline, limiting conclusions about previously exposed vaccinees. In the small 56-69-year group, the increase in depth fell short of significance, most likely because of low power. Because no day 14 peak-response samples were available, the repertoires could be characterized only after the peak T cell response. Nearly half of unique spike-specific TCRs reportedly recognized epitopes outside regions mutated in the B.1.351 and B.1.1.7 variants. The vaccine-associated CD4 TCRs covered the entire spike protein, and the dominant responses fell in regions 160-218 and 743-854. Participants were mostly white British and included more females than males, and it was suggested by the authors that clonal diversity may have been underestimated.

This specimen's time point label, interpreted: baseline before first vaccination. Samples from vaccinated people were obtained from the UK trials COV001 and COV002, which included a single-blind randomized controlled phase 2/3 trial of AZD1222 (ChAdOx1 nCoV-19) in healthy adults. For TCRbeta chain sequencing, PBMC samples were collected from trial participants at day 0 and at day 28 after the second dose. Its CDR3 holds 12 amino acids, cysteine through phenylalanine. The retained sequence is limited to the CDR3, 36 bases, with the frame set at the first base. At the junction V is shortened by 8 bases and J by 8 bases, with 13 bases in between. CDR1 MNHEY and CDR2 SMNVEV are derived from the germline V gene (reference sequence). The CDR3 regions of human TCRbeta chains were analyzed by immunosequencing. As for the original processing: Repertoire TCRs were matched against a reference library of SARS-CoV-2-specific TCRs generated with the MIRA antigen-specificity platform. Breadth meant the fraction of unique TCRs that were SARS-CoV-2-associated, whereas depth meant the fraction of total T cells that were SARS-CoV-2-associated. Using the MIRA data, each spike-specific TCR was mapped to the spike region that the TCR reacts to and placed in a CD4 or CD8 class. Log10-transformed breadth and depth values were compared by one-way ANOVA with Sidak's multiple comparisons tests. TCRdb limited this immuneACCESS table to in-frame rearrangements with V and J called. A share of clones is missing; checked studies link under half to unresolved V genes, and the rest is unexplained. The V and J calls and the clone size are those of that table, but D and trimming were determined from the DNA. The sample contains over 150,000 clones, less than 95% of them found a single time. The biggest ten clones account for more than 1.3% of the sample.

Recombination connected TRBV27 to TRBJ1-3; TRBD1 is perhaps the D gene, given 5 matching bases. The clonotype was recovered from an adult in good health. Sequencing was performed on peripheral blood, taken on day 0 of AZD1222 vaccination. CDR3 protein: CASWARADTIYF. The bases read TGTGCCAGCTGGGCCAGGGCGGACACCATATATTTT.